The entry that follows covers one T cell receptor (beta chain) sequence. This CDR3 contains 15 residues. Germline CDR1 is GTSNPN and CDR2 is SVGIG (reference sequence). V lost 1 base and J lost 2; bases outside the gene matches: 6. This entry belongs to a study of blood T cell repertoires in COVID-19. On the study more broadly: Both acute and convalescent COVID-19 samples were obtained from the United States, Italy and Spain.

In the authors' methods: Amplified reference gene primers provided the basis for estimating nucleated cell counts. Some clones are missing from TCRdb's copy, which holds only in-frame ones; the method was immunoSEQ multiplex PCR. V and J calls and clone size are copied from that table; D and trimming were computed from the DNA. In the table there are just over 650,000 clones, around 90% of which are singletons. The source is a woman aged 18-29 years with acute or convalescent COVID-19. The sequenced sample was peripheral blood. V gene TRBV30 combines with J gene TRBJ1-2, with TRBD1 matching 8 bases. CDR3 bases: TGTGCCTGGAGTGGAGGACAGGGCCTAAACTATGGCTACACCTTC. This sequence encodes CAWSGGQGLNYGYTF.